A selection of T cell receptor beta chains follows, all from one sample in a study of human T cells and chemical hapten exposure. A single record per CDR3 protein comes from TCRdb applying MiXCR to the RACE reads. Of roughly 81,000 distinct CDR3 sequences listed, about 8% are singletons. Specimen: whole blood, collected in connection with sensitization to the hapten diphenylcyclopropenone (DPC). The receptors here all came from a man aged 40-49 years with alopecia areata. Some clones in this sample may be carry-over from other donors' samples. Both conserved end residues are part of each CDR3. D genes are given only for firm matches. Clone size appears in some rows only: once, few, many, or a class for an expanded clone.

d_gene	abundance	v_gene	j_gene	CDR3nt	CDR3aa
TRBD2	.	TRBV5-1	TRBJ2-4	TGCGCCAGCAGCCACTCTAGCGGGGAAAACATTCAGTACTTC	CASSHSSGENIQYF
.	.	TRBV20-1	TRBJ2-4	TGCAGTGCTAGCCTGCCAGGGGACCCCAAAAACATTCAGTACTTC	CSASLPGDPKNIQYF
.	many	TRBV11-1	TRBJ2-7	TGTGCCAGCAGCTTAGAAGCGGACTCCTACGAGCAGTACTTC	CASSLEADSYEQYF
TRBD1	.	TRBV7-9	TRBJ1-1	TGTGCCAGCAGCCCAGACAGGGGGCTGAACACTGAAGCTTTCTTT	CASSPDRGLNTEAFF
.	many	TRBV6-2/TRBV6-3	TRBJ2-3	TGTGCCAGCAGTTACCCAGATACGCAGTATTTT	CASSYPDTQYF
.	few	TRBV7-8	TRBJ1-3	TGTGCCAGCAGCCAAGGTGACTCTGGAAACACCATATATTTT	CASSQGDSGNTIYF
TRBD1	many	TRBV6-5	TRBJ2-7	TGTGCCAGCAGGAGACAGGGGGCGGCCGAGCAGTACTTC	CASRRQGAAEQYF
TRBD1	many	TRBV29-1	TRBJ1-2	TGCAGCGTTGATGACAGGGGGGACTATGGCTACACCTTC	CSVDDRGDYGYTF
TRBD2	few	TRBV14	TRBJ2-1	TGTGCCAGCAGCCAAAGGCGGAGGAGCGGGACCGGATTTGAGCAGTTCTTC	CASSQRRRSGTGFEQFF
.	.	TRBV6-6	TRBJ1-2	TGTGCCAGCAGTGAGGGACTGGTATATGGCTACACCTTC	CASSEGLVYGYTF
.	.	TRBV12-3/TRBV12-4	TRBJ2-1	TGTGCCAGCAGTCTTCGAGAAACCTCCTACAATGAGCAGTTCTTC	CASSLRETSYNEQFF
.	few	TRBV29-1	TRBJ1-6	TGCAGCGTTCAGGGGATGGGGGATAATTCACCCCTCCACTTT	CSVQGMGDNSPLHF
.	few	TRBV3-1	TRBJ1-2	TGTGCCAGCAGCCAGACGGGCCCCTATGGCTACACCTTC	CASSQTGPYGYTF
TRBD2	.	TRBV11-3	TRBJ2-3	TGTGCCAGCACCCAGGGACTAGCGGAAACAGATACGCAGTATTTT	CASTQGLAETDTQYF
TRBD1	many	TRBV6-1	TRBJ1-5	TGTGCCAGCACATCGGACAGGGGGCCCGGTCAGCCCCAGCATTTT	CASTSDRGPGQPQHF
TRBD1	.	TRBV12-3/TRBV12-4	TRBJ1-6	TGTGCCAGCAGTTTACAGGGGGCTAAGCACTTT	CASSLQGAKHF
TRBD2	few	TRBV7-2	TRBJ2-1	TGTGCCAGCAGCTTAGGAACTAGCGGGAGGATCGGTGAGCAGTTCTTC	CASSLGTSGRIGEQFF
.	many	TRBV7-2	TRBJ1-1	TGTGCCAGCAGCTTAGCCGCTACAGGGCGGAACACTGAAGCTTTCTTT	CASSLAATGRNTEAFF
.	.	TRBV6-2/TRBV6-3	TRBJ1-5	TGTGCCAGCAGTTACTCGGGTGCAGCCAGCAATCAGCCCCATCATTTT	CASSYSGAASNQPHHF
.	.	TRBV7-3	TRBJ1-3	TGTGCCAGCAGCCAAATGGGGAGAAGGCTTTCTGGAAACACCATATATTTT	CASSQMGRRLSGNTIYF
TRBD2	.	TRBV18	TRBJ2-1	TGTGCCAGCTCACCAGGACTAGCGGGAGAGACCTCCTACAATGAGCAGTTCTTC	CASSPGLAGETSYNEQFF
.	few	TRBV29-1	TRBJ2-5	TGCAGCGTTGCCCGGTCGCCACAAGAGACCCAGTACTTC	CSVARSPQETQYF
TRBD2	.	TRBV7-3	TRBJ2-1	TGTGCCAGCAGCTCCCGGACTAGCATAATGGCTGAGCAGTTCTTC	CASSSRTSIMAEQFF
TRBD2	few	TRBV14	TRBJ2-5	TGTGCCAGCAGCCAACCTCTAGCGGAGGAAGAGACCCAGTACTTC	CASSQPLAEEETQYF
.	few	TRBV12-3/TRBV12-4	TRBJ1-4	TGTGCCAGCAGTCCGCGGACAGCCATGAATGAAAAACTGTTTTTT	CASSPRTAMNEKLFF
.	.	TRBV12-3/TRBV12-4	TRBJ2-5	TGTGCCAGCAGTGGGACTTCCTACCAAGAGACCCAGTACTTC	CASSGTSYQETQYF
.	many	TRBV28	TRBJ2-5	TGTGCCAGCAGTGGCCAGACAGGAATTCAAGAGACCCAGTACTTC	CASSGQTGIQETQYF
.	many	TRBV29-1	TRBJ2-2	TGCAGCGGCGAAAGGGCCGGGGAGCTGTTTTTT	CSGERAGELFF
TRBD2	.	TRBV2	TRBJ2-7	TGTGCCAGCCAGCGGGAGGTCTACGAGCAGTACTTC	CASQREVYEQYF
TRBD1	few	TRBV2	TRBJ1-2	TGTGCCAGCAGTACGGACAGGGGGCAGGGCTACACCTTC	CASSTDRGQGYTF
.	few	TRBV7-8	TRBJ2-5	TGTGCCAGCAGCCCCCATCAGTCTCGGCAAGAGACCCAGTACTTC	CASSPHQSRQETQYF
TRBD1	few	TRBV6-2/TRBV6-3	TRBJ1-6	TGTGCCAGCAGTGGACAGGGGGGTTCACCCCTCCACTTT	CASSGQGGSPLHF
TRBD1	.	TRBV5-6	TRBJ1-5	TGTGCCAGCAGCTTGGGGACAGGGACAAATCAGCCCCAGCATTTT	CASSLGTGTNQPQHF
.	many	TRBV3-1	TRBJ2-5	TGTGCCAGCAATGGGACTGAGGATGAAGTGGATGGAGAGACCCAGTACTTC	CASNGTEDEVDGETQYF
TRBD2	many	TRBV25-1	TRBJ2-1	TGTGCCAGCACCGGGACTAGCGGGAGAAATGAGCAGTTCTTC	CASTGTSGRNEQFF
.	many	TRBV7-2	TRBJ2-3	TGTGCCAGCAGCCCTTATGACTATAGCACAGATACGCAGTATTTT	CASSPYDYSTDTQYF
.	.	TRBV30	TRBJ2-6	TGTGCCTGGAGTGTAAGATGGACCTCTGGGGCCAACGTCCTGACTTTC	CAWSVRWTSGANVLTF
.	few	TRBV24-1	TRBJ2-4	TGTGCCACCAGTGATAGGGGTCGGACAGGGAGGGTAGCCAAAAACATTCAGTACTTC	CATSDRGRTGRVAKNIQYF
.	.	TRBV20-1	TRBJ2-1	TGCAGTGCTTCCTATAGCGGAGCGGGTTACAATGAGCAGTTCTTC	CSASYSGAGYNEQFF
.	few	TRBV7-9	TRBJ2-4	TGTGCCAGCAGCTTAACCTCCCCTAAAAGCAGGAACATTCAGTACTTC	CASSLTSPKSRNIQYF
.	many	TRBV30	TRBJ2-7	TGTGCCTGGAAGCGTCCACAGGGCCGAGAGCAGTACTTC	CAWKRPQGREQYF
TRBD2	many	TRBV7-7	TRBJ2-2	TGTGCTAGCAGCATCGGGACTACCAACACCGGGGAGCTGTTTTTT	CASSIGTTNTGELFF
.	.	TRBV30	TRBJ2-6	TGTGCCTGGAGTGTAGGTGGGGCCAACGTCCTGACTTTC	CAWSVGGANVLTF
TRBD1	.	TRBV28	TRBJ2-3	TGTGCCAGCAGTTTACCCATCGGACAGGGGCCGAGCACAGAAACGCAGTATTTT	CASSLPIGQGPSTETQYF
TRBD2	.	TRBV3-1	TRBJ2-1	TGTGCCAGCAGCCCGACCTTGACTAGCGGGGATAAGTTCTTC	CASSPTLTSGDKFF
.	.	TRBV6-5	TRBJ2-6	TGTGCCAGCAGTTCCCAGGGGTTCCCCTGGGGCTCTGGGGCCAACGTCCTGACTTTC	CASSSQGFPWGSGANVLTF
TRBD2	many	TRBV11-3	TRBJ2-1	TGTGCCAGCAGCGTCGGACTAGCGGGCCGCTACAATGAGCAGTTCTTC	CASSVGLAGRYNEQFF
TRBD2	few	TRBV20-1	TRBJ2-3	TGCAGTGCTAGAGCGCTCACTAGCGGCACAGATACGCAGTATTTT	CSARALTSGTDTQYF
.	.	TRBV5-1	TRBJ1-5	TGCGCCAGCAGCTCAAACCCCGGGGGATATAGCAATCAGCCCCAGCATTTT	CASSSNPGGYSNQPQHF
TRBD2	once	TRBV27	TRBJ2-3	TGTGCCAGCAGTCGATGGACTAGCCCGGGGGTAGATACGCAGTATTTT	CASSRWTSPGVDTQYF